This TCR beta chain appears in the sequencing data of a study of control samples from healthy donors and cancer patients. Germline CDR1 SGHNT, CDR2 YYREEE (reference sequence). The CDR3 covers 13 residues. The V segment lost 2 bases and the J segment 7 bases; nucleotides outside the gene matches: 3. Method: immunoSEQ multiplex PCR; TCRdb's copy keeps in-frame clones and lacks some. The sample has some 98,000 clones, 65% to 85% seen once. This rearrangement joins TRBV5-4 to TRBJ1-5, with 7 bases identical to TRBD1. The sequenced material came from PBMCs. The source of this sequence is a man in his 70s with lung cancer. The CDR3 DNA is TGTGCCAGCAGCTTTGACAGGGAGCAGCCCCAGCATTTT. This gives the protein CASSFDREQPQHF.